This TCR beta chain was recovered during a study of cytomegalovirus exposure and HLA in healthy donors. General study results and limits: Later on, an analysis showed TCR association rates differing by HLA locus, with DRB1 the most and HLA-C the fewest.

PCR was performed using 60 Vbeta and 13 Jbeta primers. TCRdb keeps only in-frame clones here, not all; method: immunoSEQ multiplex PCR. The sample holds about 130,000 clones, approximately 83% seen once. This clone was recorded once. Its antigen is not known. This receptor was taken from a girl aged 2 to 10 in good health and CMV-seronegative. Sample: PBMCs.

Written as DNA, the CDR3 is TGTGCCAGCAGCAGGACAACTAACTATGGCTACACCTTC. Translated: CASSRTTNYGYTF. J is TRBJ1-2 and V is TRBV6-5, with D possibly TRBD1 on 5 matching bases. Germline V gene sequence: CDR1 MNHEY, CDR2 SVGAGI. V lost 6 bases and J lost 0, with 8 bases in between. The CDR3 has 13 residues.